This TCR beta chain stems from a study of blood T cells in healthy people across ages. At the level of the study: About one barcoded beta molecule per two T cells came from capture by template switching.

The V gene's germline CDR1 is KGHDR and CDR2 SFDVKD. The CDR3 has 12 residues. Points from the study as a whole: Age showed a roughly linear inverse relationship with TCR beta diversity per million T cells. A strong correlation was found between TCR beta diversity and the percentage of naive T cells.

Worth noting for this clonotype: Its antigen remains unknown. The germline gene is not matched at one end of the junction; a read error may be the cause.

Through a sample-barcoded 5' primer and a J-beta primer mix, a second PCR was run for roughly 6 to 12 cycles. TCRdb independently ran MiXCR on the 5' RACE reads; one entry per CDR3 protein. Found here are roughly 680,000 distinct CDR3 sequences, under 65% of them singletons; the top ten hold approximately 12%. The sample was blood. The J gene is TRBJ2-2, the V gene TRBV24-1; no clear D. The TCR sequence derives from a woman aged 80 or older in good health. This CDR3 reads CATRQSTRELFF. CDR3 sequence (DNA): TGTGCCACCAGACAAAGCACCAGGGAGCTGTTTTTT.